The sample holds one count of the clone carrying this TCR beta chain. These data come from a study of T cell changes during pregnancy in multiple sclerosis. The assay was immunoSEQ multiplex PCR, and TCRdb's table has in-frame clones only and misses some. The sample carries 55,000 to 80,000 clones, 80% to 95% recorded once. This sample comprised CD8+ T cells from peripheral blood mononuclear cells, obtained in the second trimester of pregnancy. This TCR was sampled from a female donor with multiple sclerosis, enrolled in a pregnancy study.

The CDR3 nucleotides read TGCGCCAGCAGCCAGGGACAGGGCCCTAGGTCTGGGGCCAACGTCCTGACTTTC. Translated, it gives CASSQGQGPRSGANVLTF. The V and J genes are TRBV5-1 and TRBJ2-6; 9 bases are a match to TRBD1. CDR3 length: 18 residues. The V and J ends lost 4 bases and 1 base, in that order; junction bases with no gene match: 9. Germline V gives CDR1 SGHRS, CDR2 YFSETQ.